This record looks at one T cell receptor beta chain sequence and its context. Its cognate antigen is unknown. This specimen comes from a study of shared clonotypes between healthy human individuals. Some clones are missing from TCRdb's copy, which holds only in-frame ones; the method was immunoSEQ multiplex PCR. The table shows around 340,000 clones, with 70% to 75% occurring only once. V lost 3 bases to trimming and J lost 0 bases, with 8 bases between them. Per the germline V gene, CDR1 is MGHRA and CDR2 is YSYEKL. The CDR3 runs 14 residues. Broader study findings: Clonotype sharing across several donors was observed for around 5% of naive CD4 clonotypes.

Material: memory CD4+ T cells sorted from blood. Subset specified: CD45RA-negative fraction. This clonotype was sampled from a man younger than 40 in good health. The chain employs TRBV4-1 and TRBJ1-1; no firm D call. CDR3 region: CASSQVQMNTEAFF. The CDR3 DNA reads TGCGCCAGCAGCCAGGTACAGATGAACACTGAAGCTTTCTTT.